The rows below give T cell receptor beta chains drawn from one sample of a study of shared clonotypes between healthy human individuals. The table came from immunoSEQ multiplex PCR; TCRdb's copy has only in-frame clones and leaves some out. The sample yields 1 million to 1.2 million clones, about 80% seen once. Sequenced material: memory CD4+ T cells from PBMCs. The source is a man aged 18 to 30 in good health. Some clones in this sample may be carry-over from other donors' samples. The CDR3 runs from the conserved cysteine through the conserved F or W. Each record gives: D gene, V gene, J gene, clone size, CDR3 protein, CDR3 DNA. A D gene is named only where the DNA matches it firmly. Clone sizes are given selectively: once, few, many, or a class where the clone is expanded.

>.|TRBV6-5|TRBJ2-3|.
CASRSGGTQYF
TGTGCCAGCAGGAGTGGAGGTACGCAGTATTTT
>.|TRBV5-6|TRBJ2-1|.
CASSPGEERSYNEQFF
TGTGCCAGCAGCCCGGGGGAGGAGAGATCCTACAATGAGCAGTTCTTC
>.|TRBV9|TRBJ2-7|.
CASSRTDILSYEQYF
TGTGCCAGCAGCAGGACGGACATTCTATCCTACGAGCAGTACTTC
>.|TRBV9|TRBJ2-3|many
CASSLLLDTQYF
TGTGCCAGCAGCCTCCTACTGGATACGCAGTATTTT
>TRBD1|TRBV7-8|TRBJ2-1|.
CASSRTGNYNEQFF
TGTGCCAGCAGCCGGACAGGGAACTACAATGAGCAGTTCTTC
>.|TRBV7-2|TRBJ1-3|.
CASSLYSGNTIYF
TGTGCCAGCAGCTTGTACTCTGGAAACACCATATATTTT
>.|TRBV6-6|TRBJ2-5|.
CASSYSVVGRETQYF
TGTGCCAGCAGTTACTCGGTGGTGGGAAGGGAGACCCAGTACTTC
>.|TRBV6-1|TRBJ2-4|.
CASSGVHLIAKNIQYF
TGTGCCAGCAGTGGGGTGCACCTCATAGCCAAAAACATTCAGTACTTC
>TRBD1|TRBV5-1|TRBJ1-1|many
CASSGQVITEAFF
TGCGCCAGCAGTGGACAGGTCATCACTGAAGCTTTCTTT
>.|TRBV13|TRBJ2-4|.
CASSPQAGSAKNIQYF
TGTGCCAGCAGCCCACAGGCGGGGTCAGCCAAAAACATTCAGTACTTC
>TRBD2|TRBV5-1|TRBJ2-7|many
CASSFRSGTSPYEQYF
TGCGCCAGCAGCTTCCGGTCCGGGACTAGCCCCTACGAGCAGTACTTC
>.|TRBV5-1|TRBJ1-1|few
CASSLRRGGVEAFF
TGCGCCAGCAGCCTTCGCAGGGGAGGAGTTGAAGCTTTCTTT
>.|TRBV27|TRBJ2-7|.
CASSKSGPMYEQYF
TGTGCCAGCAGTAAATCGGGACCCATGTACGAGCAGTACTTC
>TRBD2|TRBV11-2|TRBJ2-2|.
CASRTLSGGRRGTGELFF
TGTGCCAGCAGGACATTATCGGGCGGGAGGCGGGGCACCGGGGAGCTGTTTTTT
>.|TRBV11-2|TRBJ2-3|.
CASSKPPGRESTDTQYF
TGTGCCAGCAGCAAACCCCCGGGGCGGGAAAGCACAGATACGCAGTATTTT
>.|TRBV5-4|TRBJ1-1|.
CASSSIRGPEAFF
TGTGCCAGCAGCTCGATTAGGGGACCTGAAGCTTTCTTT
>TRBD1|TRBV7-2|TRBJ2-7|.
CASSLLGTGDEQYF
TGTGCCAGCAGCTTACTAGGGACAGGGGATGAGCAGTACTTC
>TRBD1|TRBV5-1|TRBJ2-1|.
CASSATGEFQNEQFF
TGCGCCAGCAGCGCTACAGGGGAATTTCAGAATGAGCAGTTCTTC
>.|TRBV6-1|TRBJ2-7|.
CASSKASRGSVLYEQYF
TGTGCCAGCAGTAAAGCCTCTCGGGGGTCCGTCCTTTACGAGCAGTACTTC
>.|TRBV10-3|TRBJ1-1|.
CAISAQVVNTEAFF
TGTGCCATCAGTGCCCAGGTAGTGAACACTGAAGCTTTCTTT
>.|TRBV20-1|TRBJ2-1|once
CRPGLELFF
TGCAGACCGGGACTGGAGCTGTTCTTC
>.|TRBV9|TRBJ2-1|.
CASSVRERYNEQFF
TGTGCCAGCAGCGTACGGGAGAGGTACAATGAGCAGTTCTTC
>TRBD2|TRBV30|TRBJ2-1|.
CAWSLDGRPFF
TGTGCCTGGAGTCTCGACGGGAGGCCGTTCTTC
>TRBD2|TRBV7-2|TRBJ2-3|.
CASRIAGTTFTDTQYF
TGTGCCAGCAGAATCGCCGGGACTACCTTCACAGATACGCAGTATTTT
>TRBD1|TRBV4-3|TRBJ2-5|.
CASSQVTTGAETQYF
TGCGCCAGCAGCCAAGTTACAACAGGGGCGGAGACCCAGTACTTC
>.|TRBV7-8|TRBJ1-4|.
CASSLAGGSNEKLFF
TGTGCCAGCAGCCTAGCGGGCGGATCGAATGAAAAACTGTTTTTT
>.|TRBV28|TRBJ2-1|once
CASSLPRGGHEQFF
TGTGCCAGCAGTTTACCCCGTGGAGGGCATGAGCAGTTCTTC
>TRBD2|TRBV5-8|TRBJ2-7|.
CASSLRLADYEQYF
TGTGCCAGCAGCCTGAGACTAGCGGACTACGAGCAGTACTTC
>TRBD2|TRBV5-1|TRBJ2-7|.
CASSTTSGPYEQYF
TGCGCCAGCAGCACCACTAGCGGGCCTTACGAGCAGTACTTC
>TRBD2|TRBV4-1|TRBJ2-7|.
CASSRIGAGASPYEQYF
TGCGCCAGCAGCCGAATCGGAGCGGGAGCCTCCCCCTACGAGCAGTACTTC
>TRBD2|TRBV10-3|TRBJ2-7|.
CATRGLAGGGEQYF
TGTGCCACTCGGGGACTAGCGGGAGGGGGCGAGCAGTACTTC
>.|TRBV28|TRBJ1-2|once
CASSLSGAQSGYTF
TGTGCCAGCAGTTTATCGGGGGCGCAATCTGGCTACACCTTC
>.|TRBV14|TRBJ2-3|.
CASSQRTSGGGADTQYF
TGTGCCAGCAGCCAAAGGACGTCGGGCGGCGGGGCAGATACGCAGTATTTT
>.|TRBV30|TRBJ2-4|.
CAWSDVHALAKNIQYF
TGTGCCTGGAGCGACGTACACGCTCTAGCCAAAAACATTCAGTACTTC
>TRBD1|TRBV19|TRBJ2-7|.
CASSQPGGREEQYF
TGTGCCAGTAGTCAGCCAGGGGGTAGAGAAGAGCAGTACTTC
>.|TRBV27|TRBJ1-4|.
CASSPFGPGREKLFF
TGTGCCAGCAGTCCGTTCGGCCCAGGAAGGGAAAAACTGTTTTTT
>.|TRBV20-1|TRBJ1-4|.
CSAREFEKLFF
TGCAGTGCTAGAGAGTTTGAAAAACTGTTTTTT
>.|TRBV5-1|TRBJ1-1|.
CASSLRLGGSEAFF
TGCGCCAGCAGCTTGCGGCTGGGGGGTTCTGAAGCTTTCTTT